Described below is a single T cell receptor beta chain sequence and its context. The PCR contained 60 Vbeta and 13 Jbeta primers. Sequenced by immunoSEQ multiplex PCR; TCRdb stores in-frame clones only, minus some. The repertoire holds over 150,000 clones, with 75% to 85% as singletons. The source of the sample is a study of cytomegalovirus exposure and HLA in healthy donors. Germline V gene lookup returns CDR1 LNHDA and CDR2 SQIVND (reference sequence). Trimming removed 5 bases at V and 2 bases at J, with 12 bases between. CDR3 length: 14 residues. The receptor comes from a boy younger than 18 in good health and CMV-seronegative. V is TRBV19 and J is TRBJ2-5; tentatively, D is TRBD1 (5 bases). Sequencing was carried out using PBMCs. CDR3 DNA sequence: TGTGCCAGTAGTGGTAGGGCAGGGCAAGAGACCCAGTACTTC. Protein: CASSGRAGQETQYF. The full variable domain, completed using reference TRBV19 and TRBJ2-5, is DGGITQSPKYLFRKEGQNVTLSCEQNLNHDAMYWYRQDPGQGLRLIYYSQIVNDFQKGDIAEGYSVSREKKESFPLTVTSAQKNPTAFYLCASSGRAGQETQYFGPGTRLLVL.